Listed below are T cell receptor beta chains from one sample, sequenced in a study of CD8+CD57+ T cells in acquired aplastic anemia. TCRdb passed the reads through MiXCR, listing each CDR3 protein once. The sample holds 180,000 or so distinct CDR3 sequences, more than 60% seen once. Sequencing input: sorted CD4+, CD8+, or CD8+CD57+ T cells (not recorded which) from PBMCs. Every receptor here comes from a human donor with aplastic anemia. Each CDR3 is given with its conserved first and last residue. A D gene is named only where the DNA matches it firmly. The size entry is marked missing in some rows and otherwise reads once, few, many or a size class.

j_call clone_size d_call v_call cdr3_nt cdr3_aa
TRBJ1-3 - - TRBV20-1 TGCAGTGCTAGAGATCTCGTCGCCTGGCACATATATTTT CSARDLVAWHIYF
TRBJ1-5 - - TRBV2 TGTGCCAGCAGCCGAAGATCGGACGGCAATCAGCCCCAGCATTTT CASSRRSDGNQPQHF
TRBJ1-1 - TRBD1 TRBV10-3 TGTGCCATCAGTGAAGAGGGGGCCTTCACTGAAGCTTTCTTT CAISEEGAFTEAFF
TRBJ1-1 few TRBD1 TRBV27 TGTGCCAGCAGTTCCCCGGGACAGGGTTTTAGGACTGAAGCTTTCTTT CASSSPGQGFRTEAFF
TRBJ2-1 - TRBD2 TRBV5-1 TGCGCCAGCAGCCCCCAAAGCGGGGCCTACAATGAGCAGTTCTTC CASSPQSGAYNEQFF
TRBJ2-3 - - TRBV25-1 TGTGCCAGCAGAGAGGCAGGCAGCACAGATACGCAGTATTTT CASREAGSTDTQYF
TRBJ2-3 - - TRBV7-2 TGTGCCAGCAGCTTGTTAAGGAGGGAAAAGACAGATACGCAGTATTTT CASSLLRREKTDTQYF
TRBJ1-1 many - TRBV7-9 TGTGCCAGCAGCTTACTCAGGGCCAGGGATACTGAAGCTTTCTTT CASSLLRARDTEAFF
TRBJ1-2 - TRBD1 TRBV2 TGTGCCAGCAGTGATGTCGGACAGGTCTATGGCTACACCTTC CASSDVGQVYGYTF
TRBJ2-7 - - TRBV19 TGTGCCAGTAGTATAGGAGGGATCTACGAGCAGTACTTC CASSIGGIYEQYF
TRBJ2-2 - - TRBV20-1 TGCAGTGCTAGAGATCCCCTGCTCGGGGAGCTGTTTTTT CSARDPLLGELFF
TRBJ2-2 - TRBD2 TRBV7-8 TGTGCCAGCAGCTTAGCTGGGACTATCAACACCGGGGAGCTGTTTTTT CASSLAGTINTGELFF
TRBJ2-5 many TRBD1 TRBV5-6 TGTGCCAGCAGATCTGACAGGGAGTCCCAAGAGACCCAGTACTTC CASRSDRESQETQYF
TRBJ1-3 - - TRBV15 TGTGCCACCAGCAGAGCTGGAAACACCATATATTTT CATSRAGNTIYF
TRBJ2-1 - TRBD2 TRBV7-2 TGTGCCAGCAGCTCCTTGGGGGGGACCTACAATGAGCAGTTCTTC CASSSLGGTYNEQFF
TRBJ2-7 - - TRBV20-1 TGCAGTGCTAGAGATAGACTAGGAGGGTTCGAGCAGTACTTC CSARDRLGGFEQYF
TRBJ2-5 - - TRBV19 TGTGCCAGTAGTATATCCGGGTGGTACCAAGAGACCCAGTACTTC CASSISGWYQETQYF
TRBJ2-1 - TRBD2 TRBV2 TGTGCCAGCCAGGACCCAGCGGGATACAATGAGCAGTTCTTC CASQDPAGYNEQFF
TRBJ2-3 - - TRBV7-8 TGTGCCAGCAGCTTAGGGGCACGAGATACGCAGTATTTT CASSLGARDTQYF
TRBJ1-6 once - TRBV19 TGTGCCAGTAGTATCGGCCGGGAGTATAATTCACCCCTCCACTTT CASSIGREYNSPLHF
TRBJ1-1 once TRBD1 TRBV7-8 TGTGCCAGCAGCCCGGAGACAGGGCAGTCTAGAAGGGCTGAAGCTTTCTTT CASSPETGQSRRAEAFF
TRBJ1-5 many - TRBV5-8 TGTGCCAGCAGCTTGGCAGGGGCTAGGCGGCCCCAGCATTTT CASSLAGARRPQHF
TRBJ2-3 once - TRBV2 TGTGCCAGCATCTCCAGCGAGAGCACAGATACGCAGTATTTT CASISSESTDTQYF
TRBJ1-2 - - TRBV7-2 TGTGCCAGCAGCCCACGGCCAGCGGAAGTGGGGGGAGGCTACACCTTC CASSPRPAEVGGGYTF
TRBJ1-6 few - TRBV9 TGTGCCAGCAGCGTTTCGGCCGCCTCAAGGGGCTCACCCCTCCACTTT CASSVSAASRGSPLHF
TRBJ1-1 - - TRBV7-4 TGTGCCAGCAGACCGGCTGGCTCCCTTGAAGCTTTCTTT CASRPAGSLEAFF
TRBJ2-5 - TRBD2 TRBV20-1 TGCAGTGCTAGCCCCGGGACTAGCGGGAGGGAGGGGACCCAGTACTTC CSASPGTSGREGTQYF
TRBJ1-6 - - TRBV7-3 TGTGCCAGCAGCTTAACGGGAAGAGGTAGTATCTTCTCACCCCTCCACTTT CASSLTGRGSIFSPLHF
TRBJ1-1 many - TRBV25-1 TGTACCAGCAGCGCATCTTTAAACACTGAAGCTTTCTTT CTSSASLNTEAFF
TRBJ1-1 - - TRBV6-1 TGTGCCAGCGGTCACATGAACACTGAAGCTTTCTTT CASGHMNTEAFF
TRBJ2-7 many - TRBV19 TGTGCCAGCACAGGCGGGGAAACCTACGAGCAGTACTTC CASTGGETYEQYF
TRBJ1-1 many TRBD1 TRBV12-5 TGTGCTAGTGGTATCGGGACAGGGGGGACTGAAGCTTTCTTT CASGIGTGGTEAFF
TRBJ2-3 - TRBD2 TRBV2 TGTGCCAGCAGTTACTCGCCTCCGGGACTAGATGAAACGCAGTATTTT CASSYSPPGLDETQYF
TRBJ1-2 once - TRBV2 TGTGCCAGCAGCTTGGAGGCAGGGGATGGCTACACCTTC CASSLEAGDGYTF
TRBJ1-1 few - TRBV29-1 TGCAGCGCCAGGGATGCGTACACTGAAGCTTTCTTT CSARDAYTEAFF
TRBJ2-1 - TRBD2 TRBV7-2 TGTGCCAGTACTTCTAGCGGGAGCCTAAATGAGCAGTTCTTC CASTSSGSLNEQFF
TRBJ1-1 - - TRBV6-4 TGTGCCAGCAGTGACTCGCCCGGGACAACTGAAGCTTTCTTT CASSDSPGTTEAFF
TRBJ1-1 many TRBD1 TRBV4-2 TGTGCCAGCAGCCAAGATTTTGGGACAGGGAGTGGGACTGAAGCTTTCTTT CASSQDFGTGSGTEAFF
TRBJ2-7 - - TRBV7-9 TGTGCCAGCAGCACTCTGACTAGTAGCGCCTTC CASSTLTSSAF
TRBJ1-6 few TRBD1 TRBV10-3 TGTGCCATCAAGTCGGGACAGGGAAATTCACCCCTCCACTTT CAIKSGQGNSPLHF
TRBJ1-4 - - TRBV9 TGTGCCAGCAGCGTAAGTACAGGAAGGAATGAAAAACTGTTTTTT CASSVSTGRNEKLFF
TRBJ1-6 - - TRBV2 TGTGCCAGCAGAGTTGACAACACGAATAATTCACCCCTCCACTTT CASRVDNTNNSPLHF
TRBJ2-3 many - TRBV7-2 TGTGCCAGCAGCGCCCTAGTTGTAGATACGCAGTATTTT CASSALVVDTQYF
TRBJ2-7 - TRBD2 TRBV7-9 TGTGCCAGCAGCTTAGCCTCCGAGACTAGCGGCGTGGGGGAGCAGTACTTC CASSLASETSGVGEQYF
TRBJ2-5 - TRBD1 TRBV9 TGTGCCAGCAGCACCGACAGGGTCAGGGCGGAGACCCAGTACTTC CASSTDRVRAETQYF
TRBJ2-3 - TRBD2 TRBV10-3 TGTGCCATCAGCCCACAACTAGCGGGAGTTCCAGATACGCAGTATTTT CAISPQLAGVPDTQYF
TRBJ2-2 - TRBD2 TRBV19 TGTGCCAGTATACCGGGACTAGCGGGAAAGGCGTACGGGGAGCTGTTTTTT CASIPGLAGKAYGELFF
TRBJ1-1 - - TRBV30 TGTGCCTGGAGGGCAGGGGTAGGGGACACTGAAGCTTTCTTT CAWRAGVGDTEAFF
TRBJ2-3 - TRBD2 TRBV7-9 TGTGCCAGCAGCTTACTAGCGGGGGGGCCCGATGAGCAGTATTTT CASSLLAGGPDEQYF
TRBJ2-7 - - TRBV7-3 TGTGCCAGCAGCCGCCTAGCGTTCCACGAGCAGTACTTC CASSRLAFHEQYF
TRBJ2-7 - - TRBV19 TGTGCCAGTAGTTCCCGGGACTCATCCGGACCGTACTTC CASSSRDSSGPYF
TRBJ2-7 many - TRBV11-2 TGTGCCAGCAGCTTAGGGAGCTCCGAGCAGTACTTC CASSLGSSEQYF
TRBJ2-2 - TRBD1 TRBV10-3 TGTGCCACCTCTGGGACAGGGAACACAGGGGAGCTGTTTTTT CATSGTGNTGELFF
TRBJ2-7 - - TRBV12-3/TRBV12-4 TGTGCCAGCAGTTACAGGCAAGTGAGGCAGTACTTC CASSYRQVRQYF
TRBJ2-3 once TRBD2 TRBV29-1 TGCAGCACCACCTCGGGGGGAAACACAGATACGCAGTATTTT CSTTSGGNTDTQYF
TRBJ2-7 few TRBD1 TRBV7-6 TGTGCCAGCAGCTTAGACGACAGGGGTTCCTACGAGCAGTACTTC CASSLDDRGSYEQYF
TRBJ2-3 - - TRBV7-2 TGTGCCAGCAGCTTAAAAGGGGAGCCAAGCCTTAGCACAGATACGCAGTATTTT CASSLKGEPSLSTDTQYF
TRBJ1-6 many - TRBV5-5 TGTGCCAGCAGCTTAGGACGGCATAATTCACCCCTCCACTTT CASSLGRHNSPLHF
TRBJ1-3 - - TRBV3-1 TGTGCCAGCAGCCAAGAGTACCAGAGCTCTGGAAACACCATATATTTT CASSQEYQSSGNTIYF
TRBJ1-2 - - TRBV7-9 TGTGCAAGCAGCTTAGTCGGGCCAGAGATCTATGGCTACACCTTC CASSLVGPEIYGYTF